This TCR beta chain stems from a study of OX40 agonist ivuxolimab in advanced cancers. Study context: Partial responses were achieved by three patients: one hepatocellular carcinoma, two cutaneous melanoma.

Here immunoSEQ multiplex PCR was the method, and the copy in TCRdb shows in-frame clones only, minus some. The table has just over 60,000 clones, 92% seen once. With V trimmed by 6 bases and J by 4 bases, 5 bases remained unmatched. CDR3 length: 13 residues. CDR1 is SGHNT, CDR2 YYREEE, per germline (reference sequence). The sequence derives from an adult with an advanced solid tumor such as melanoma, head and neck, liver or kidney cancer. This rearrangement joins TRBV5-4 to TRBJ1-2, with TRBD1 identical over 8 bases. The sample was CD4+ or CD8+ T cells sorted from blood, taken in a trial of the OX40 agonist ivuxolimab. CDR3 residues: CASIGDRGYGYTF. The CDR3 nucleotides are TGTGCCAGCATAGGTGACAGGGGCTATGGCTACACCTTC.